The T cell receptor (beta chain) under discussion was sequenced for a study of T cells in Graves' hyperthyroidism and ophthalmopathy. RNA transcripts were the template for amplifying TCR beta CDR3 regions. An initial round of RT-PCR targeting the TCR CDR3 relied on the HTBI primer set. TCRdb analysed the multiplex PCR reads with MiXCR anew, one entry per CDR3 protein. The table shows more than 650,000 distinct CDR3 sequences, with 14% occurring only once. Among the patients, aged 18 to 65, hyperthyroidism was newly diagnosed and had lasted under 2 months. Exclusion of patients followed from uncontrolled infection, other autoimmune disease, pregnancy or lactation. PBMCs were derived from around 10 ml fresh peripheral blood. In its sample, this clonotype was seen many times. Germline CDR1 reads MNHEY; CDR2 reads SVGAGI. The CDR3 runs 16 residues. The trim removed 1 base at V and 7 bases at J, leaving 13 bases unmatched.

The rearrangement joins TRBV6-5 to TRBJ2-7, with TRBD1 matching 7 bases. What was sequenced was blood. This sequence originates from a woman aged 18-30 years with Graves' hyperthyroidism. This CDR3 reads CASSYYKETGSREQYF. The CDR3, as DNA: TGTGCCAGCAGTTACTACAAGGAGACAGGGTCACGGGAGCAGTACTTC.